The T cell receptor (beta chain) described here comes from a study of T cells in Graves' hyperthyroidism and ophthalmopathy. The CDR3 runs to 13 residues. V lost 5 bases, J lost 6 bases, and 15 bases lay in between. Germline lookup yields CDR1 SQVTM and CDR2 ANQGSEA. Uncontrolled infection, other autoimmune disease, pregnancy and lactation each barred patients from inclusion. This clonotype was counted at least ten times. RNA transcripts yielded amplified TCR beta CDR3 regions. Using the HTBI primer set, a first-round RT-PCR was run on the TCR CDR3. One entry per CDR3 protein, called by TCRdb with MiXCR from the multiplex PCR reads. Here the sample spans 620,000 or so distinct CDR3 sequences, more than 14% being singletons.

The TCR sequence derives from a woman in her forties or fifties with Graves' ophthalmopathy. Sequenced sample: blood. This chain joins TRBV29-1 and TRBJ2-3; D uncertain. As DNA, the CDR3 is TGCAGCGTTAGAACTCGGGTCGGGGATACGCAGTATTTT. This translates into CSVRTRVGDTQYF.